This TCR beta chain appears in the sequencing data of a study of blood T cell repertoires in COVID-19. Across the study: From the United States, Italy and Spain came samples of acute and convalescent COVID-19.

Sequenced by immunoSEQ multiplex PCR; TCRdb stores in-frame clones only, minus some. The table includes around 250,000 clones, approximately 91% detected once. The CDR3 has 15 amino acids. Trimming cost V 6 bases and J 4 bases, with 18 bases left between them. Germline CDR1 reads KGHSH; CDR2 reads LQKENI. In terms of age and location, participants ranged from roughly 18 to 90 years and lived in about 25 US areas. Grouping used clinical history reported by participants in a survey and questionnaire. This clone was recorded only once. The specimen was PBMCs or T cells enriched from blood (not recorded which). The chain is built from TRBV18 and TRBJ1-2, with D perhaps TRBD1 (6 bases). The receptor was derived from a human donor in a cohort exposed to, infected with or recovered from COVID-19 (not recorded which). The donor label of this sample is uncertain. The CDR3, as DNA: TGTGCCAGCTCCCCTGACTTACAGGGAAGCTATGGCTACACCTTC. Amino acid sequence: CASSPDLQGSYGYTF.